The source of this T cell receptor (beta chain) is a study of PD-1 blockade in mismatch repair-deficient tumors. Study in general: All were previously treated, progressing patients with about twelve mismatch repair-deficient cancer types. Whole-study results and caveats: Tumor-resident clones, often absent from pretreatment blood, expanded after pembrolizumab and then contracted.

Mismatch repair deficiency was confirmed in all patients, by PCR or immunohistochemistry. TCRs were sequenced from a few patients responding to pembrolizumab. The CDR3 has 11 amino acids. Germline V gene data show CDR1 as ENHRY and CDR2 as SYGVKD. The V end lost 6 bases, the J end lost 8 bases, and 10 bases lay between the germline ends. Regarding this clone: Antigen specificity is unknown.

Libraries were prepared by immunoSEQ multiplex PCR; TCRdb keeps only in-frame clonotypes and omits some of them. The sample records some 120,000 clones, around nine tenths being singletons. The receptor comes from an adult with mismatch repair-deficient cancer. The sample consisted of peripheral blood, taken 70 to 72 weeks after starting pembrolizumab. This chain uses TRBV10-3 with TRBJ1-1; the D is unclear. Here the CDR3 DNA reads TGTGCCATCAGGCAGGAAGTAGAAGCTTTCTTT. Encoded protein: CAIRQEVEAFF.